This T cell receptor beta chain comes out of a study of blood T cell repertoires in COVID-19. This clone appeared a few times. This table comes from immunoSEQ multiplex PCR, and its TCRdb copy is limited to in-frame clones, with some not included. The repertoire includes over 200,000 clones, under 90% of them detected once, and more than 8.5% sits in the top ten. V lost 5 bases to trimming and J lost 8 bases; unmatched junction nucleotides: 6. Germline V gives CDR1 SGHAT, CDR2 FQNNGV. This CDR3 region has 15 residues. The receptor's source is a woman aged 45-60 years with acute COVID-19. This sequence joins TRBV11-2 and TRBJ2-1, with TRBD2 matching over 13 bases. Sequencing input: PBMCs or T cells enriched from blood (not recorded which). The CDR3 region has the DNA TGTGCCAGCAGCCGGGGACTAGCGGGATCCCATGAGCAGTTCTTC. This sequence encodes CASSRGLAGSHEQFF.